This T cell receptor (beta chain) derives from a study of blood T cell repertoires in COVID-19. In the study overall: The United States, Italy and Spain supplied acute and convalescent COVID-19 samples.

The length of the CDR3 is 14 residues. The trim removed 4 bases at V and 2 bases at J, leaving 2 bases unmatched. In germline, CDR1 is SGHNT, CDR2 YYREEE (reference sequence). How the authors handled the data: Counts of nucleated cells, estimated from reference gene primer amplification, were obtained. TCRdb's table, derived via immunoSEQ multiplex PCR, lists solely in-frame clones and lacks some. The DNA was the basis for D and trimming; V, J and clone size are from that table. The data hold 130,000 or so clones, with 70% to 80% observed a single time. Sample: peripheral blood. The chain couples TRBV5-4 to TRBJ2-7; 11 bases match TRBD2. The origin of this receptor is a human donor in a cohort sampled during active COVID-19. This chain's CDR3 is CASSVGLAAYEQYF. Here the CDR3 DNA reads TGTGCCAGCAGCGTGGGACTAGCGGCCTACGAGCAGTACTTC.